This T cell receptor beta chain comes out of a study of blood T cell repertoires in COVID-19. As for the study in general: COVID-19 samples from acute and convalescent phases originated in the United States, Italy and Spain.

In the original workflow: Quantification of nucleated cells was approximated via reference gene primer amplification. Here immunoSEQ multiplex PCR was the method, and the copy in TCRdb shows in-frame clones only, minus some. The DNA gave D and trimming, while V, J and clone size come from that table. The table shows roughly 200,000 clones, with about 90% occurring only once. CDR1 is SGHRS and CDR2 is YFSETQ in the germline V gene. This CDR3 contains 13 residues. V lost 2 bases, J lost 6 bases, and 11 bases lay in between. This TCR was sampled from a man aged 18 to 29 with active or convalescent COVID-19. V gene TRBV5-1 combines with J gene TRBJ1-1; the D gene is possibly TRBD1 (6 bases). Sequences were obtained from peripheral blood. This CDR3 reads CASSFGGGAEAFF. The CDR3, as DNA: TGCGCCAGCAGCTTTGGGGGGGGCGCTGAAGCTTTCTTT.